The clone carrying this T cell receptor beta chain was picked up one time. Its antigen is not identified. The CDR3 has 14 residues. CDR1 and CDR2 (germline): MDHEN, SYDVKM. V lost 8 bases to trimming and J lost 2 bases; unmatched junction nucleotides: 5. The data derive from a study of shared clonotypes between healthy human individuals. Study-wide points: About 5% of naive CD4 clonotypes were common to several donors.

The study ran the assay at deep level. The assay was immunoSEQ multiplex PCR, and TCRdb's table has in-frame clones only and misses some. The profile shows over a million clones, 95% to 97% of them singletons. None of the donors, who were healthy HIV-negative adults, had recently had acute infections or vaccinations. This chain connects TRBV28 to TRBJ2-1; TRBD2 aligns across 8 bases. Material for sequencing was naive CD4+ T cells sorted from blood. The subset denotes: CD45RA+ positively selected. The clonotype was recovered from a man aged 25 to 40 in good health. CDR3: CASVASGPYNEQFF. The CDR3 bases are TGTGCCAGCGTAGCTAGCGGGCCCTACAATGAGCAGTTCTTC.